This T cell receptor beta chain was captured in a study of OX40 agonist ivuxolimab in advanced cancers. For the study at large: In this trial design, patients received ivuxolimab intravenously at 0.01 to 10 mg/kg every 2 weeks.

Germline lookup yields CDR1 SGHRS and CDR2 YFSETQ. Trimming stripped 0 bases from V and 0 bases from J, with 10 bases between. The CDR3 has 16 amino acids. Profiling relied on immunoSEQ multiplex PCR, and the TCRdb table lists in-frame clones only, not all of them. This sample carries about 150,000 clones, approximately 94% of them seen once, and the ten largest clones take around 0.28%. The TCR comes from an adult with an advanced solid tumor such as melanoma, head and neck, liver or kidney cancer. This specimen consisted of CD4+ or CD8+ T cells sorted from blood, obtained in a trial of the OX40 agonist ivuxolimab. The chain joins TRBV5-1 to TRBJ2-4; the D call may be TRBD1 or TRBD2 (5 bases each). The CDR3 sequence is CASSLDTGTAKNIQYF. DNA for the CDR3: TGCGCCAGCAGCTTGGATACTGGGACAGCCAAAAACATTCAGTACTTC.